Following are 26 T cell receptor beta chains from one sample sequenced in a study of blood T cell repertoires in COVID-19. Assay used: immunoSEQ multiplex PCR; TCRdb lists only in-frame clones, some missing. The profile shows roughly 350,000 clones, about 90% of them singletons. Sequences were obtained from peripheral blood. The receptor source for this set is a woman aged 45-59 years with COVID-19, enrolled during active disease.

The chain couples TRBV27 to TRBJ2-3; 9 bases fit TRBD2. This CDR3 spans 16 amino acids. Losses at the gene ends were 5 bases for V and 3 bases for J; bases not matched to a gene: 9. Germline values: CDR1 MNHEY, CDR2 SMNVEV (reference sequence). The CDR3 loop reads CASSPFRAGGTDTQYF. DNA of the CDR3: TGTGCCAGCAGTCCCTTCCGGGCGGGAGGGACAGATACGCAGTATTTT.

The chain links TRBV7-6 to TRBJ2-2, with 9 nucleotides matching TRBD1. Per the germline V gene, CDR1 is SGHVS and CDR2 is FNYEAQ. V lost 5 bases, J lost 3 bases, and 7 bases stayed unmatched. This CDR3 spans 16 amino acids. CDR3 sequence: CASSVPTGGYTGELFF. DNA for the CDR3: TGTGCCAGCAGCGTACCGACAGGGGGGTACACCGGGGAGCTGTTTTTT.

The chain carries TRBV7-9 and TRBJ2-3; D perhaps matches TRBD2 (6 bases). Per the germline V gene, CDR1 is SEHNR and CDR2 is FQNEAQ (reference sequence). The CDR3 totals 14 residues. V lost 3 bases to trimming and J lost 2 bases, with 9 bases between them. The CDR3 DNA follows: TGTGCCAGCAGCTTTGGGGGGACCACAGATACGCAGTATTTT. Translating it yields CASSFGGTTDTQYF.

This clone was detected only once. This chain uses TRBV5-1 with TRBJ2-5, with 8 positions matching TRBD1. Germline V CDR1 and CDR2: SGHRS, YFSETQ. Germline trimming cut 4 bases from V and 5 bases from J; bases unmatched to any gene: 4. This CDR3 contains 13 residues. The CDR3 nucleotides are TGCGCCAGCAGCCCTGACAGGGGCGAGACCCAGTACTTC. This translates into CASSPDRGETQYF.

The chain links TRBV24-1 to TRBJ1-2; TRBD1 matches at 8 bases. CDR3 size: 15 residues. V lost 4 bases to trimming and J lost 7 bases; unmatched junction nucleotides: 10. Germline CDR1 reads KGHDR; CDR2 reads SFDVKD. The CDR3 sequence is CATSDPGQVGSGYTF. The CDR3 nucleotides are TGTGCCACCAGTGACCCGGGACAGGTAGGCTCTGGCTACACCTTC.

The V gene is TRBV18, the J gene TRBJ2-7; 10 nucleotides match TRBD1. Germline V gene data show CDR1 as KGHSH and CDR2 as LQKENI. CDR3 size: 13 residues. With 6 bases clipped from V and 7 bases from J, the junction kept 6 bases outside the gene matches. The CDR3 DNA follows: TGTGCCAGCTCCCGGGACAGGGGAGAAGAGCAGTACTTC. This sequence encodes CASSRDRGEEQYF.

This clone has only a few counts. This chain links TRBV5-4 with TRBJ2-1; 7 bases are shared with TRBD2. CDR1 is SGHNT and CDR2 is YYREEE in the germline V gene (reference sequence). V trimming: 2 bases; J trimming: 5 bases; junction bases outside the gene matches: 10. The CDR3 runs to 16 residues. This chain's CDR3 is CASSLGLADFDNEQFF. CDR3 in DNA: TGTGCCAGCAGCTTAGGTCTAGCGGACTTTGACAATGAGCAGTTCTTC. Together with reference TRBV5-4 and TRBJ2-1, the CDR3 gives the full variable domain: ETGVTQSPTHLIKTRGQQVTLRCSSQSGHNTVSWYQQALGQGPQFIFQYYREEENGRGNFPPRFSGLQFPNYSSELNVNALELDDSALYLCASSLGLADFDNEQFFGPGTRLTVL.

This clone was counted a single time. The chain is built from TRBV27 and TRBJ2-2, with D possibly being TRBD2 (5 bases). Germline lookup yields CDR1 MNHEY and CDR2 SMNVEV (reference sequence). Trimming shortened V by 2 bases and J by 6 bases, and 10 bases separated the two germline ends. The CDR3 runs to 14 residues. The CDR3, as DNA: TGTGCCAGCAGTTTACAGCGGTTAGCCGGGGAGCTGTTTTTT. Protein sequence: CASSLQRLAGELFF.

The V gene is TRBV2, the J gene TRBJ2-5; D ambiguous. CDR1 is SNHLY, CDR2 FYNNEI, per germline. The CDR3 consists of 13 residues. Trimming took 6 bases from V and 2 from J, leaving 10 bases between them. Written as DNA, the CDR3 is TGTGCCAGCAGCCGTACTCGACAAGAGACCCAGTACTTC. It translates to CASSRTRQETQYF.

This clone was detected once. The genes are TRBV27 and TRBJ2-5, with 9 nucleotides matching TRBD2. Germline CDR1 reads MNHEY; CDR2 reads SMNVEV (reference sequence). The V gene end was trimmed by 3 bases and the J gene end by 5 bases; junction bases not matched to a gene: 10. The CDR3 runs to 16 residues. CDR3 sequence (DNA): TGTGCCAGCAGTTTTTTTCGGCTAGCGGGAACGGAGACCCAGTACTTC. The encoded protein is CASSFFRLAGTETQYF.

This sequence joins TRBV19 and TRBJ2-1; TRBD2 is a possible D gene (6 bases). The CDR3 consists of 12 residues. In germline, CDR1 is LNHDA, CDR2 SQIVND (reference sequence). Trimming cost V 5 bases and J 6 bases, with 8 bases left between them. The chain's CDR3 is CASSLRGNEQFF. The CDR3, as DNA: TGTGCCAGTAGTCTGCGGGGCAATGAGCAGTTCTTC.

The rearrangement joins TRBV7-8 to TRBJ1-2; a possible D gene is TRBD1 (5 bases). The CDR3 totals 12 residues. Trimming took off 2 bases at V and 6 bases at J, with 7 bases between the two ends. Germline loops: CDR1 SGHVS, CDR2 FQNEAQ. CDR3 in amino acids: CASSLSGHGYTF. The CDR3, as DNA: TGTGCCAGCAGCTTATCAGGGCATGGCTACACCTTC.

For the CDR3, the DNA is TGTGCCAGCCGACGGACAGACAACACCGGGGAGCTGTTTTTT. Protein: CASRRTDNTGELFF. This chain uses TRBV6-5 with TRBJ2-2; maybe TRBD1 (6 bases). There are 14 residues in the CDR3. The germline gives CDR1 MNHEY, CDR2 SVGAGI. V lost 8 bases to trimming and J lost 2 bases, with 12 bases between them.

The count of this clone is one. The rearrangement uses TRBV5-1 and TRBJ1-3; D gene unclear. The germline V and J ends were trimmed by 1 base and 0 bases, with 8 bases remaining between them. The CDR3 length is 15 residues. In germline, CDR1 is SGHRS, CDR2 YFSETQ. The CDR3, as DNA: TGCGCCAGCAGCTTGAACGGAGGCTCTGGAAACACCATATATTTT. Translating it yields CASSLNGGSGNTIYF.

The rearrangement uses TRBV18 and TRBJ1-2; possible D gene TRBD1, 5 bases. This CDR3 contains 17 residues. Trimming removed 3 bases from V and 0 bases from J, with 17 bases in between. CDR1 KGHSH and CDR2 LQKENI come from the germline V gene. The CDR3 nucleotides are TGTGCCAGCTCACCCTTAAAGGACATCTCAGCTAACTATGGCTACACCTTC. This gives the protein CASSPLKDISANYGYTF. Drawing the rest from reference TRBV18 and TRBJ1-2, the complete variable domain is NAGVMQNPRHLVRRRGQEARLRCSPMKGHSHVYWYRQLPEEGLKFMVYLQKENIIDESGMPKERFSAEFPKEGPSILRIQQVVRGDSAAYFCASSPLKDISANYGYTFGSGTRLTVV.

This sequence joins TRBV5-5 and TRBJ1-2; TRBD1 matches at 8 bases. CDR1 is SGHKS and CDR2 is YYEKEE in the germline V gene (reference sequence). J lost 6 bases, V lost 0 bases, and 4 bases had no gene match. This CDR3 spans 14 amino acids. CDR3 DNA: TGTGCCAGCAGCTTGGGGTCGACAGGGGATGGCTACACCTTC. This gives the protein CASSLGSTGDGYTF.

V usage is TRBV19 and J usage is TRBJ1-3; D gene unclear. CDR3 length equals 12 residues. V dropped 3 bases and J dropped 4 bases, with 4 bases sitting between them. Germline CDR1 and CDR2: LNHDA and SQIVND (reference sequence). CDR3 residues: CASSIRGNTIYF. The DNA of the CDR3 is TGTGCCAGTAGTATCAGAGGAAACACCATATATTTT. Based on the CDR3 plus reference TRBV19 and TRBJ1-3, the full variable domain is DGGITQSPKYLFRKEGQNVTLSCEQNLNHDAMYWYRQDPGQGLRLIYYSQIVNDFQKGDIAEGYSVSREKKESFPLTVTSAQKNPTAFYLCASSIRGNTIYFGEGSWLTVV.

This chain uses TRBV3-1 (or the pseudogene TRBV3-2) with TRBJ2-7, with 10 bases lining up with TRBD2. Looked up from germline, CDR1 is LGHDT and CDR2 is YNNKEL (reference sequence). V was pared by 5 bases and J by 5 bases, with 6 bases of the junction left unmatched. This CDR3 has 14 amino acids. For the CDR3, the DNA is TGTGCCAGCAGCAGCAGCGGGAGGGCAAACGAGCAGTACTTC. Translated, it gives CASSSSGRANEQYF.

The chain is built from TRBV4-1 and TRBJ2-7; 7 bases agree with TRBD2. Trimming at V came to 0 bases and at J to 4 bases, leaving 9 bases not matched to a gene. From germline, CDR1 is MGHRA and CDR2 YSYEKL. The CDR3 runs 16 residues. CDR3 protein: CASSQDHTGGLYEQYF. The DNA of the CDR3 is TGCGCCAGCAGCCAAGATCATACGGGAGGATTGTACGAGCAGTACTTC.

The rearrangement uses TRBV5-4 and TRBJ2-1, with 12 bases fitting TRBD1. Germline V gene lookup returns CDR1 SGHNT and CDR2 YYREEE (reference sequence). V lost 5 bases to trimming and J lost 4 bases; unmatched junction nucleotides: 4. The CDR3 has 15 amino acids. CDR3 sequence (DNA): TGTGCCAGCAGGACGGGACAGGGGGCTTACAATGAGCAGTTCTTC. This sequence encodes CASRTGQGAYNEQFF.

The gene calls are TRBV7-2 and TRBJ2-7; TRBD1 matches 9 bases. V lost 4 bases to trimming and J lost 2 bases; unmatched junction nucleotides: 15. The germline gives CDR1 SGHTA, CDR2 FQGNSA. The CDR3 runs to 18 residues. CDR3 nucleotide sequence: TGTGCCAGCAGCTACTCCGGGACAGGGTCTCCCCAAACCTACGAGCAGTACTTC. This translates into CASSYSGTGSPQTYEQYF.

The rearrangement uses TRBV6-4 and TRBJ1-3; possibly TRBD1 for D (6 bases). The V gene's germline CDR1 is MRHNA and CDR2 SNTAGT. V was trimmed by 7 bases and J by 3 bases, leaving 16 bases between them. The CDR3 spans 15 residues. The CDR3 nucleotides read TGTGCCAGCAATCCGGGCAGGGGTCGTGGAAACACCATATATTTT. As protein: CASNPGRGRGNTIYF.

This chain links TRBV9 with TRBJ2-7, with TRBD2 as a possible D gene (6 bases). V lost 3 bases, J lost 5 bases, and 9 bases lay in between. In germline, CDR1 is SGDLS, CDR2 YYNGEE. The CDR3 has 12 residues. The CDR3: CASSGGGDEQYF. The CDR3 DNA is TGTGCCAGCAGCGGGGGAGGAGACGAGCAGTACTTC.

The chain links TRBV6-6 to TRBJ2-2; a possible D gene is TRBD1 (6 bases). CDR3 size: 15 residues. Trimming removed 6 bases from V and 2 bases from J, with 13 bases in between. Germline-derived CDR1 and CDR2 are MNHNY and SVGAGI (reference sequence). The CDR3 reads CASRPDRTNTGELFF. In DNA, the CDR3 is TGTGCCAGCAGGCCAGACAGGACCAACACCGGGGAGCTGTTTTTT.

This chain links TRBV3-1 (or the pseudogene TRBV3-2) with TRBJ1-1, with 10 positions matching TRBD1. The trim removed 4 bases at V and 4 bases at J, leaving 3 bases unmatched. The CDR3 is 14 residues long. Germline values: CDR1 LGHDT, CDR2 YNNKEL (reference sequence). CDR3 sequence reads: CASSPGTGATEAFF. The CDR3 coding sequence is TGTGCCAGCAGCCCAGGGACAGGGGCCACTGAAGCTTTCTTT.

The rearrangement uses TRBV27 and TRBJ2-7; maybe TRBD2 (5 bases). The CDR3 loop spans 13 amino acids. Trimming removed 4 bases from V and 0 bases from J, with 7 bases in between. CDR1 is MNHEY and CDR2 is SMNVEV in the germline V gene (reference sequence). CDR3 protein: CASSYGISYEQYF. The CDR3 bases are TGTGCCAGCAGTTACGGGATCTCCTACGAGCAGTACTTC.